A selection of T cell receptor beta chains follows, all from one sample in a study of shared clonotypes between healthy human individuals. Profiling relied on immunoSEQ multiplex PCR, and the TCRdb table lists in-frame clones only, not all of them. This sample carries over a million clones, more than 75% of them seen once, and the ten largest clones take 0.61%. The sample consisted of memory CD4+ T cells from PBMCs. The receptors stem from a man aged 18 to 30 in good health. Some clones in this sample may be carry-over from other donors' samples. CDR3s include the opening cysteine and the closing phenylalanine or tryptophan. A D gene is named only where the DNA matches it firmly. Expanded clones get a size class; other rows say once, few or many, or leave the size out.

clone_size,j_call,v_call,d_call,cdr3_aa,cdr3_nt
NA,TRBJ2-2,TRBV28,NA,CASSSPRDFEASSGELFF,TGTGCCAGCAGTTCGCCTCGGGACTTCGAGGCCTCCTCCGGGGAGCTGTTTTTT
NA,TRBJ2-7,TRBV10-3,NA,CAIRGTGAYEQYF,TGTGCCATCCGGGGTACGGGAGCGTACGAGCAGTACTTC
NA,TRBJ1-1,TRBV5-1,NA,CASSLAWQGNTEAFF,TGCGCCAGCAGCTTGGCGTGGCAGGGGAACACTGAAGCTTTCTTT
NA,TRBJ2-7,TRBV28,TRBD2,CASSLVVGLAASYEQYF,TGTGCCAGCAGTTTGGTAGTAGGACTAGCGGCTTCCTACGAGCAGTACTTC
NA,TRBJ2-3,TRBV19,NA,CASSIVGGDTDTQYF,TGTGCCAGTAGTATAGTGGGGGGCGACACAGATACGCAGTATTTT
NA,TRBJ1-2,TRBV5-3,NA,CAGCRAYGYTF,TGTGCCGGTTGCAGGGCCTATGGCTACACCTTC
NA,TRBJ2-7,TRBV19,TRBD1,CASSMGQLSSYEQYF,TGTGCCAGTAGTATGGGACAGTTGAGTTCCTACGAGCAGTACTTC
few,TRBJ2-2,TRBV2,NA,CASRGVVANTGELFF,TGTGCCAGCAGGGGAGTAGTTGCTAACACCGGGGAGCTGTTTTTT
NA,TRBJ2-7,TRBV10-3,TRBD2,CAISVLREGEQYF,TGTGCCATCAGTGTCCTGCGGGAGGGGGAGCAGTACTTC
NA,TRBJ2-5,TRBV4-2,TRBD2,CASSQETGGIQETQYF,TGTGCCAGCAGCCAAGAGACGGGGGGGATCCAAGAGACCCAGTACTTC